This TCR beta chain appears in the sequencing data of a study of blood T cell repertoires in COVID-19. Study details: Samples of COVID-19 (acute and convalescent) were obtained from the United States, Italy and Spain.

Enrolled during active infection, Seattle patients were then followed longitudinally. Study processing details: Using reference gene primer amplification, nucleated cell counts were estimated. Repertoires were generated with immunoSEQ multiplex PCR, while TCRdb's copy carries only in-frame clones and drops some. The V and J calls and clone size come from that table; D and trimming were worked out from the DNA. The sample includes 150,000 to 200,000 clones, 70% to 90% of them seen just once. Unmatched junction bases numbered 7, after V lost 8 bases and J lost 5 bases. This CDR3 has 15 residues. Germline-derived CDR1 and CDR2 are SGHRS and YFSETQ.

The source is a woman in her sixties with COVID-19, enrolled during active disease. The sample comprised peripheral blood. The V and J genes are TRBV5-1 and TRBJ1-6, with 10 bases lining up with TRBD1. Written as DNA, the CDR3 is TGCGCCAGTTCCGGGACAGGGGCTCATAATTCACCCCTCCACTTT. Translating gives CASSGTGAHNSPLHF.